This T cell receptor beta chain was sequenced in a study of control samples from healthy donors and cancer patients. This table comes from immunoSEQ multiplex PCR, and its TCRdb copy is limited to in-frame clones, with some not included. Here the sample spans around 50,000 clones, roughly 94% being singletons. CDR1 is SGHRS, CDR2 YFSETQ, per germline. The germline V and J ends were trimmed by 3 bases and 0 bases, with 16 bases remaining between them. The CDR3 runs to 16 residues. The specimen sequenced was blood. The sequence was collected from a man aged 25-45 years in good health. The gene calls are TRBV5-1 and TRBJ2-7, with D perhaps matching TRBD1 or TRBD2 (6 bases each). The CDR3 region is CASSSGDTGSSYEQYF. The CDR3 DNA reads TGCGCCAGCAGCTCGGGGGACACGGGGAGCTCCTACGAGCAGTACTTC.